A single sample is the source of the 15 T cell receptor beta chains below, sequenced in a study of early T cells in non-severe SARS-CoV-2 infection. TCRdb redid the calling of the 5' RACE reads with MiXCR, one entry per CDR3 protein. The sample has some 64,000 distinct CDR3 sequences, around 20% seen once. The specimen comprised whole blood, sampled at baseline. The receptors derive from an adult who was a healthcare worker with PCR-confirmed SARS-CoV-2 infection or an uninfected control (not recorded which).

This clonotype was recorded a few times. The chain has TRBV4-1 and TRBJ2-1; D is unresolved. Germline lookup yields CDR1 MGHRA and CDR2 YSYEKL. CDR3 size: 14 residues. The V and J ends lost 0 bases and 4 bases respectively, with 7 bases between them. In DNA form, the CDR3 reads TGCGCCAGCAGCCAAGATTGGGCTTACAATGAGCAGTTCTTC. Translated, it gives CASSQDWAYNEQFF.

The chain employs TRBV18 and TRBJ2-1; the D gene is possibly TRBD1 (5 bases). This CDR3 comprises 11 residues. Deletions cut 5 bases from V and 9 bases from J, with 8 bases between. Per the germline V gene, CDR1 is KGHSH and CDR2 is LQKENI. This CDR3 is CASSRGSEQFF. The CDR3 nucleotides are TGTGCCAGCTCAAGGGGTAGTGAGCAGTTCTTC.

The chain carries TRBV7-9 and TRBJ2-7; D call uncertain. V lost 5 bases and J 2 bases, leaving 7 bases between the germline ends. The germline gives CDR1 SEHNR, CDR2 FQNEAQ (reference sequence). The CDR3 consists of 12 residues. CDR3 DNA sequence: TGTGCCAGCAGCCCTCGGACCTACGAGCAGTACTTC. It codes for CASSPRTYEQYF.

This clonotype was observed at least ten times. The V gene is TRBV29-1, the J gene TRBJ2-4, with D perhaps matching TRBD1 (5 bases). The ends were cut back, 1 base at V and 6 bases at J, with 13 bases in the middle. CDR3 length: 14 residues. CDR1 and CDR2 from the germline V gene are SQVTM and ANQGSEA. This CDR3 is CSVEGPWGTNIQYF. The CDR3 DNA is TGCAGCGTTGAAGGGCCCTGGGGCACAAACATTCAGTACTTC.

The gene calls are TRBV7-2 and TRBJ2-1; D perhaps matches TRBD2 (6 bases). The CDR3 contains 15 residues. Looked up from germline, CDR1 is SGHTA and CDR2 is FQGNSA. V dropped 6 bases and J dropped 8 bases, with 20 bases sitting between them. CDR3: CASSRTGTVLDEQFF. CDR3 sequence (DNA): TGTGCCAGCAGTCGCACCGGGACTGTCCTCGATGAGCAGTTCTTC.

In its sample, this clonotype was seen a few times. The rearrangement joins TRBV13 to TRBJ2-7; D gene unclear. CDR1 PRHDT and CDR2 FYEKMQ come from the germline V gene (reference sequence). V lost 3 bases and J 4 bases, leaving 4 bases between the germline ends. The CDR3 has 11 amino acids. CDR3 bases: TGTGCCAGCAGCTTCTTATACGAGCAGTACTTC. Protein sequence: CASSFLYEQYF.

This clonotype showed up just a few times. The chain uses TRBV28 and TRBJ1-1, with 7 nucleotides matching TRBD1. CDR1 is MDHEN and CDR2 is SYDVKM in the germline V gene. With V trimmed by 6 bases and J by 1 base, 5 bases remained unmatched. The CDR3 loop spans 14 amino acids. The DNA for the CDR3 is TGTGCCAGCAGAACCGGGACAGCGAACACTGAAGCTTTCTTT. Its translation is CASRTGTANTEAFF.

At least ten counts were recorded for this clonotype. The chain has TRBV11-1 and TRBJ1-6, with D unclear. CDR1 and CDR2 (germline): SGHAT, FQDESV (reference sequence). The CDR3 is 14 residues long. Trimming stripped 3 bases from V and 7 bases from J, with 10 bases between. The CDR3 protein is CASSFKGGNSPLHF. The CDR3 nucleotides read TGTGCCAGCAGCTTCAAGGGTGGAAATTCACCCCTCCACTTT.

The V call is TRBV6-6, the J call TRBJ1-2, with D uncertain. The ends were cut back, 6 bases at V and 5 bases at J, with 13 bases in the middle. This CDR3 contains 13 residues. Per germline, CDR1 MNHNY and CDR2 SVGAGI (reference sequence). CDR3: CASSPEGGYGYTF. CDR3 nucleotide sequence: TGTGCCAGCAGCCCCGAGGGAGGATATGGCTACACCTTC.

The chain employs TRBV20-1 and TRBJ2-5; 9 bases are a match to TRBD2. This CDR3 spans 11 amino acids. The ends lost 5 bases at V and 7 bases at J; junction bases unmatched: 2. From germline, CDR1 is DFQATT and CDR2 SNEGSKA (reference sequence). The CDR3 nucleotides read TGCAGTGCTCTAGCGGGGACGACCCAGTACTTC. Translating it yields CSALAGTTQYF.

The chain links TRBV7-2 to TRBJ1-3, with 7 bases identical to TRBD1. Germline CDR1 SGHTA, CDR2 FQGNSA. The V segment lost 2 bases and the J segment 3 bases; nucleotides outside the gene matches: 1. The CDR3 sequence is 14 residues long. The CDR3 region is CASSLYRGGNTIYF. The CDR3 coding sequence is TGTGCCAGCAGCTTATACAGGGGTGGAAACACCATATATTTT. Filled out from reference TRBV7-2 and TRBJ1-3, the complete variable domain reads GAGVSQSPSNKVTEKGKDVELRCDPISGHTALYWYRQSLGQGLEFLIYFQGNSAPDKSGLPSDRFSAERTGGSVSTLTIQRTQQEDSAVYLCASSLYRGGNTIYFGEGSWLTVV.

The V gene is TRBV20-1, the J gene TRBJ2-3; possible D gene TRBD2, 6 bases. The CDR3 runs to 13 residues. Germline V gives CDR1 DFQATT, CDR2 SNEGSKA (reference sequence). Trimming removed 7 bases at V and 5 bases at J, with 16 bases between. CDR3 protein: CSVGTRALDTQYF. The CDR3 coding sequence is TGCAGTGTTGGGACTCGCGCTTTAGATACGCAGTATTTT.

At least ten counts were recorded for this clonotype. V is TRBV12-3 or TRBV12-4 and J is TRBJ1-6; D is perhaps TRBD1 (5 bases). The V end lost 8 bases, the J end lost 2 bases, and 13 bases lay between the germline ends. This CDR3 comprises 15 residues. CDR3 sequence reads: CASWGGDAYNSPLHF. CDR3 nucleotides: TGTGCCAGCTGGGGAGGGGATGCCTATAATTCACCCCTCCACTTT.

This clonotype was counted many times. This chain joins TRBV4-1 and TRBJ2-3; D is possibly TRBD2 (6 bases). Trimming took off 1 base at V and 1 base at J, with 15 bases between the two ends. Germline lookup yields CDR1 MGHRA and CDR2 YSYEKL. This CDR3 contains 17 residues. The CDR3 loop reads CASSQVVGDWGTDTQYF. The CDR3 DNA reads TGCGCCAGCAGCCAAGTGGTAGGGGACTGGGGCACAGATACGCAGTATTTT.

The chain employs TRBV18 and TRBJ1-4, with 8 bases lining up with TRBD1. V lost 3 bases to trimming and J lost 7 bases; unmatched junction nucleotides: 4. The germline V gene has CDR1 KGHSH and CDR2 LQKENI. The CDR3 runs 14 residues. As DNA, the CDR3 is TGTGCCAGCTCACCGGGACAGGAAAGTGAAAAACTGTTTTTT. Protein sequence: CASSPGQESEKLFF.